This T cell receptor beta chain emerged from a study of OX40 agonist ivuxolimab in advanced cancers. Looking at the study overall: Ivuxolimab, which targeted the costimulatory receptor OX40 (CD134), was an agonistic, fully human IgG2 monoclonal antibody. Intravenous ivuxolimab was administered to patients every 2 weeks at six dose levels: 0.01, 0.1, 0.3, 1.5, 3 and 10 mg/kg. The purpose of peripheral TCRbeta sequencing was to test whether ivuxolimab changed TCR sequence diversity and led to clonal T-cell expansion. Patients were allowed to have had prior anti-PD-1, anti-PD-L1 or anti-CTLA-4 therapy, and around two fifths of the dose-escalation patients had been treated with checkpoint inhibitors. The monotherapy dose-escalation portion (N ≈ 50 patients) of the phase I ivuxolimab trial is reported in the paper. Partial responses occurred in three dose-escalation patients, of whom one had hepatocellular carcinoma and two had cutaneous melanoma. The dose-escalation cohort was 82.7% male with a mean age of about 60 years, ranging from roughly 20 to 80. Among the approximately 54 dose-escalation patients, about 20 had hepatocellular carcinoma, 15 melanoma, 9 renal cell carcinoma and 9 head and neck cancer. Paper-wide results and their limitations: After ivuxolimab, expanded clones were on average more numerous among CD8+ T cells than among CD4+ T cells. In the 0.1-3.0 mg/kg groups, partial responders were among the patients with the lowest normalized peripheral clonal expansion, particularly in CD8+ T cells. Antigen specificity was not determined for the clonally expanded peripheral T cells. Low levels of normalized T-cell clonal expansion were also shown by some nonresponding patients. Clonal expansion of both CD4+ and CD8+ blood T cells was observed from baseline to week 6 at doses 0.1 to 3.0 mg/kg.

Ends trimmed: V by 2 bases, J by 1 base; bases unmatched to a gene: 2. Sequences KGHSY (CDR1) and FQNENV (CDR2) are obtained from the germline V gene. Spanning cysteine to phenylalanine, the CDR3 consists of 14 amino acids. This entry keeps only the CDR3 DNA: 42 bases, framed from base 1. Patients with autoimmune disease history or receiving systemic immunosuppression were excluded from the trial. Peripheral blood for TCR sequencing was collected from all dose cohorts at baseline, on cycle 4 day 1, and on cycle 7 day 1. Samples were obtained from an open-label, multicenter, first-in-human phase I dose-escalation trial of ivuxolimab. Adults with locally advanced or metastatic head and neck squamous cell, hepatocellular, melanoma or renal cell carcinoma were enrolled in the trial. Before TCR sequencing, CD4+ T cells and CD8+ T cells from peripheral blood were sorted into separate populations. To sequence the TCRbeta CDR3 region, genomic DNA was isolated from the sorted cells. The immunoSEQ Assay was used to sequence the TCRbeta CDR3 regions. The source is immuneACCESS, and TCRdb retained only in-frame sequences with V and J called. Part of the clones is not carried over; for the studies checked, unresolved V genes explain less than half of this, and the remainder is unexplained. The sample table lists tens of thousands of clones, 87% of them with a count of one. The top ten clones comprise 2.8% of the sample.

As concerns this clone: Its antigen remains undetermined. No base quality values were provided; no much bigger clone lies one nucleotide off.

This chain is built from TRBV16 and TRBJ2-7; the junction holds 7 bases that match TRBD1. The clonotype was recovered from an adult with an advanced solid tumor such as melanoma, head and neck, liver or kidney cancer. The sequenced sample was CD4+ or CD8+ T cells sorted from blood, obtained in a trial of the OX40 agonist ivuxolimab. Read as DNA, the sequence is TGTGCCAGCAGCCAAAAACAGGGGTCCTACGAGCAGTACTTC. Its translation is CASSQKQGSYEQYF.